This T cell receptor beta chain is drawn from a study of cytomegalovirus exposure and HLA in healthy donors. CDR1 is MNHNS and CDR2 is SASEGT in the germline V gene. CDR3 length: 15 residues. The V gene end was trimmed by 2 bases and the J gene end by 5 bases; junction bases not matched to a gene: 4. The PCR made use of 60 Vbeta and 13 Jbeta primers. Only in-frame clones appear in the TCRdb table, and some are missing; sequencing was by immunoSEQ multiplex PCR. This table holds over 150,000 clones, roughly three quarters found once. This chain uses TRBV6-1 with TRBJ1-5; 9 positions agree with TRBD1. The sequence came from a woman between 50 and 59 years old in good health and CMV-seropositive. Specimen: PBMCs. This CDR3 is CASSEMGQGYQPQHF. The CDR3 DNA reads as TGTGCCAGCAGTGAAATGGGACAGGGATATCAGCCCCAGCATTTT.